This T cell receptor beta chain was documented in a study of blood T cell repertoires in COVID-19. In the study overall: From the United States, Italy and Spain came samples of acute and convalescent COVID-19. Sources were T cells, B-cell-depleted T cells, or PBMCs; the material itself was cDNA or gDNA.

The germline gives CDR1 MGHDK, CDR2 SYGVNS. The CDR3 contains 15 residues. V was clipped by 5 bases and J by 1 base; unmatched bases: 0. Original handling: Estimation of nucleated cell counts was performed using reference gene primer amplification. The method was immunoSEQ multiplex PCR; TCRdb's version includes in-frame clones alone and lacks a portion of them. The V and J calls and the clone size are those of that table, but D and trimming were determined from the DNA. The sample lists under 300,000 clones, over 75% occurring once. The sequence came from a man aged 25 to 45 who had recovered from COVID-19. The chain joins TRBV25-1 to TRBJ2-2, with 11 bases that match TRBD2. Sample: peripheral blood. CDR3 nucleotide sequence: TGTGCCAGCAGTACTAGCGGGGGGAACACCGGGGAGCTGTTTTTT. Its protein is CASSTSGGNTGELFF.